The 16 T cell receptor beta chains below were found in one sample sequenced in a study of T cell repertoires in aging, cancer and after chemotherapy. Amplification of TCR beta used genomic DNA extracted from peripheral blood. Rearranged V-D-J TRB sequences were amplified with a mixed TRB-A/B primer pool. TCRdb re-derived calls from the multiplex PCR reads in MiXCR, one entry per CDR3 protein. The sample carries 5,500 to 7,000 distinct CDR3 sequences, 20% to 25% recorded once. Sequenced input: blood. Receptor source: a human donor with a blood cancer.

This chain connects TRBV7-2 to TRBJ2-3; D is perhaps TRBD2 (5 bases). This CDR3 is 17 amino acids long. CDR1 is SGHTA and CDR2 is FQGNSA in the germline V gene. V shed 4 bases and J shed 1 base, with 18 bases lying between them. The CDR3 loop is CASSSPIGGWGTDTQYF. CDR3 DNA: TGTGCCAGCAGCTCCCCCATTGGCGGGTGGGGCACAGATACGCAGTATTTT. Combining the CDR3 with reference TRBV7-2 and TRBJ2-3 gives the whole variable domain GAGVSQSPSNKVTEKGKDVELRCDPISGHTALYWYRQSLGQGLEFLIYFQGNSAPDKSGLPSDRFSAERTGGSVSTLTIQRTQQEDSAVYLCASSSPIGGWGTDTQYFGPGTRLTVL.

This clonotype turned up a few times. The V and J genes are TRBV5-1 and TRBJ2-1; weak D call: TRBD2 (5 bases). The germline CDR1 and CDR2 sequences are SGHRS and YFSETQ. There are 14 residues in the CDR3. The germline V and J ends were trimmed by 3 bases and 6 bases, with 13 bases remaining between them. CDR3 bases: TGCGCCAGCAGCTCCGGAGGTCACTTCAATGAGCAGTTCTTC. Protein: CASSSGGHFNEQFF.

This clonotype rates as medium-sized. The rearrangement links TRBV5-5 to TRBJ2-7, with unresolved D. The CDR3 has 12 amino acids. Germline V gene data show CDR1 as SGHKS and CDR2 as YYEKEE (reference sequence). Trimming shortened V by 4 bases and J by 5 bases, and 10 bases separated the two germline ends. CDR3 protein: CASSPPGDEQYF. In DNA form, the CDR3 reads TGTGCCAGCAGCCCGCCGGGTGACGAGCAGTACTTC.

This clonotype has a handful of counts. The chain recombines TRBV9 with TRBJ2-3; D is unclear. The germline V gene encodes CDR1 SGDLS and CDR2 YYNGEE. The V and J ends lost 1 base and 0 bases respectively, with 6 bases between them. The CDR3 has 14 residues. CDR3 residues: CASSVRSSTDTQYF. CDR3 DNA sequence: TGTGCCAGCAGCGTACGGTCTAGCACAGATACGCAGTATTTT. Variable domain in full (rest from reference TRBV9 and TRBJ2-3): DSGVTQTPKHLITATGQRVTLRCSPRSGDLSVYWYQQSLDQGLQFLIQYYNGEERAKGNILERFSAQQFPDLHSELNLSSLELGDSALYFCASSVRSSTDTQYFGPGTRLTVL.

The chain combines TRBV7-9 with TRBJ2-3; 11 bases align to TRBD2. In germline, CDR1 is SEHNR, CDR2 FQNEAQ (reference sequence). With 0 bases clipped from V and 4 bases from J, the junction kept 3 bases outside the gene matches. The CDR3 totals 16 residues. CDR3 sequence (DNA): TGTGCCAGCAGCTTAGCTCTAGCGGGAGGTTCAGATACGCAGTATTTT. Translation gives CASSLALAGGSDTQYF. The full variable domain, its missing parts supplied by reference TRBV7-9 and TRBJ2-3, is DTGVSQNPRHKITKRGQNVTFRCDPISEHNRLYWYRQTLGQGPEFLTYFQNEAQLEKSRLLSDRFSAERPKGSFSTLEIQRTEQGDSAMYLCASSLALAGGSDTQYFGPGTRLTVL.

This clonotype counts as medium-sized. The chain uses TRBV10-3 and TRBJ2-5; D not certain. The CDR3 loop spans 13 amino acids. V lost 4 bases to trimming and J lost 2 bases, with 8 bases between them. Germline CDR1 and CDR2: ENHRY and SYGVKD. The CDR3 here is CAISVVYQETQYF. The CDR3 bases are TGTGCCATCAGTGTTGTGTATCAAGAGACCCAGTACTTC.

The chain combines TRBV2 with TRBJ2-7, with D perhaps being TRBD1 or TRBD2 (6 bases each). V was cut by 1 base and J by 6 bases, with 22 bases left in between. The CDR3 covers 17 residues. CDR1 is SNHLY, CDR2 FYNNEI, per germline. CDR3 loop: CASSEVGGLFIGGEQYF. Here the CDR3 DNA reads TGTGCCAGCAGTGAAGTAGGGGGACTGTTTATCGGCGGCGAGCAGTACTTC.

The rearrangement links TRBV28 to TRBJ2-5; 9 nucleotides align to TRBD1. The germline CDR1 and CDR2 sequences are MDHEN and SYDVKM. V was pared by 7 bases and J by 4 bases, with 13 bases of the junction left unmatched. CDR3 length: 16 amino acids. CDR3 DNA: TGTGCCAGCATCCCCTCTCCGGGACAGGGTATAGAGACCCAGTACTTC. Protein: CASIPSPGQGIETQYF.

This chain connects TRBV5-1 to TRBJ2-3; no definite D call. V lost 4 bases to trimming and J lost 2 bases, with 5 bases between them. Germline CDR1 SGHRS, CDR2 YFSETQ. The CDR3 totals 12 residues. The CDR3 protein is CASSGDTDTQYF. The DNA for the CDR3 is TGCGCCAGCAGCGGTGACACAGATACGCAGTATTTT.

In the case of this clonotype: A junction end diverges from the germline sequence, so it may reflect a read error. This sequence joins TRBV24-1 and TRBJ2-1; no clear D gene. The CDR3 has 14 amino acids. From germline, CDR1 is KGHDR and CDR2 SFDVKD. CDR3 loop: CATSEGSRLNEQLF. CDR3 in DNA: TGTGCCACCAGTGAAGGTAGTCGGCTCAATGAGCAGCTCTTC.

About this clonotype: It may be a read error: a sequence one base away is much more abundant. The rearrangement joins TRBV19 to TRBJ2-7; D perhaps matches TRBD2 (6 bases). The V gene's germline CDR1 is LNHDA and CDR2 SQIVND (reference sequence). V was cut by 5 bases and J by 2 bases, with 10 bases left in between. This CDR3 region has 13 residues. For the CDR3, the DNA is TGTGCCAGTAGTCACGGGGGTCCCTACGAGCAGTACTTC. This codes for CASSHGGPYEQYF.

Relative to its sample, this clonotype is medium-sized. The V and J genes are TRBV11-1 and TRBJ2-5; 12 positions match TRBD2. The CDR3 loop spans 15 amino acids. CDR1 is SGHAT and CDR2 is FQDESV in the germline V gene (reference sequence). V gave up 4 bases and J gave up 5 bases; unmatched junction bases: 5. DNA for the CDR3: TGTGCCAGCAGCTCCAATGGACTAGCGGGGGAGACCCAGTACTTC. Amino acid sequence: CASSSNGLAGETQYF.

This clonotype appeared a few times. The gene calls are TRBV12-3 or TRBV12-4 and TRBJ2-1; 10 nucleotides align to TRBD2. V gave up 7 bases and J gave up 1 base; unmatched junction bases: 4. This CDR3 is 15 amino acids long. The CDR3 region has the DNA TGTGCCAGCAACCCGACTAGCGGGTCCTACAATGAGCAGTTCTTC. It codes for CASNPTSGSYNEQFF.

This clonotype was recorded only once. The rearrangement links TRBV6-5 to TRBJ1-5, with 8 bases that match TRBD1. The J segment lost 7 bases and the V segment lost 6 bases, leaving 8 bases of the junction unmatched. This CDR3 has 14 residues. The germline gives CDR1 MNHEY, CDR2 SVGAGI. In DNA, the CDR3 is TGTGCCAGCAGACGCGACAGGGGCGGGCAGCCCCAGCATTTT. This encodes CASRRDRGGQPQHF.

This clonotype is medium-sized by share. The J gene is TRBJ2-7, the V gene TRBV6-1; a possible D gene is TRBD2 (6 bases). The CDR3 runs 14 residues. Trimming shortened V by 6 bases and J by 6 bases, and 18 bases separated the two germline ends. The germline gives CDR1 MNHNS, CDR2 SASEGT. The CDR3 loop reads CASSGLDGSPEQYF. In nucleotides, the CDR3 is TGTGCCAGCAGCGGACTGGACGGGAGCCCCGAGCAGTACTTC.

This clonotype was seen a few times. CDR3 DNA: TGCAGTGCTATTTTAGCGGGAGGAGCCAAAAACATTCAGTACTTC. Protein product: CSAILAGGAKNIQYF. V is TRBV20-1 and J is TRBJ2-4, with 10 bases that match TRBD2. V dropped 4 bases and J dropped 0; count of bases not matched to a gene: 3. Per germline, CDR1 DFQATT and CDR2 SNEGSKA (reference sequence). This CDR3 contains 15 residues.